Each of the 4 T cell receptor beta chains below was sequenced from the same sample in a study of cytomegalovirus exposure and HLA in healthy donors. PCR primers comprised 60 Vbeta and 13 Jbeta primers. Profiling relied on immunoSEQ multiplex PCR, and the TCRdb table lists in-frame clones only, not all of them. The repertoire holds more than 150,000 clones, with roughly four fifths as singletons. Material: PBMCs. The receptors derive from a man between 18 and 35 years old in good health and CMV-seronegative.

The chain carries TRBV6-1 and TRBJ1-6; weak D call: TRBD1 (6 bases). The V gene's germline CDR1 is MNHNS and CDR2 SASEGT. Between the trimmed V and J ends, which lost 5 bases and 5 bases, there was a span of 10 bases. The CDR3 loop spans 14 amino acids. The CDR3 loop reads CASSTGNNNSPLHF. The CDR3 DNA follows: TGTGCCAGCAGTACAGGGAACAATAATTCACCCCTCCACTTT.

The CDR3: CASSADRLTQYF. The CDR3, as DNA: TGTGCCAGCAGCGCAGATCGCCTGACCCAGTACTTC. The J gene is TRBJ2-5, the V gene TRBV7-2; D call uncertain. The CDR3 has 12 amino acids. Trimming stripped 5 bases from V and 7 bases from J, with 11 bases between. Looked up from germline, CDR1 is SGHTA and CDR2 is FQGNSA.

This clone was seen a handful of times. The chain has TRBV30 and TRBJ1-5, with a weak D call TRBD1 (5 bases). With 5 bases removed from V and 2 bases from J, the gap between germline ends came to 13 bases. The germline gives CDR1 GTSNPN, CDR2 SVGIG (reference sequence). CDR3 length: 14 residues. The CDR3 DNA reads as TGTGCCTGGGACCTGGGGGGACGCAATCAGCCCCAGCATTTT. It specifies CAWDLGGRNQPQHF.

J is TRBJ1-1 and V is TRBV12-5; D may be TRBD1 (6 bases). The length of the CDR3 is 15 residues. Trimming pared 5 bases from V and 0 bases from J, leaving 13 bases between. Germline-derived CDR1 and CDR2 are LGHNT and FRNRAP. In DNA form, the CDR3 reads TGTGCTAGTGGTATTGCCACAGGGCTGAACACTGAAGCTTTCTTT. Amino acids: CASGIATGLNTEAFF.